This T cell receptor beta chain was documented in a study of cytomegalovirus exposure and HLA in healthy donors. General study points: Presence/absence analyses took donor sequencing depth as roughly uniform. Per a later analysis, 18,000 or so TCR beta sequences showed association with HLA alleles at 0.05 false discovery rate. The listing of 150 to 200 TCR beta chains classed them as cytomegalovirus-associated. An analysis was carried out at a later point. It showed that HLA-associated TCR beta chains were more clonally expanded than equally common non-associated chains.

Comment on this clone: The antigen is unknown.

Primers for the PCR totalled 60 Vbeta and 13 Jbeta. Assay used: immunoSEQ multiplex PCR; TCRdb lists only in-frame clones, some missing. The sample has fewer than 200,000 clones; roughly four fifths are singletons. This CDR3 is 17 amino acids long. Germline V gene data show CDR1 as LNHDA and CDR2 as SQIVND (reference sequence). J is TRBJ2-5 and V is TRBV19, with D maybe TRBD2 (6 bases). The tail of the sequence fits TRBJ2-7 better, so the J call may be wrong. The specimen was PBMCs. The receptor was derived from a woman between 50 and 59 years old in good health and CMV-seropositive. The CDR3 DNA sequence: TGTGCCAGTAGCCCCCTGGGGACTGACCTAAATTTCGACGAGCAGTACTTC. It translates to CASSPLGTDLNFDEQYF.